This entry lists 9 T cell receptor beta chains sequenced from one sample in a study of blood T cell repertoires in COVID-19. Produced via immunoSEQ multiplex PCR; TCRdb's table is partial and in-frame only. The sample yields roughly 24,000 clones, around 90% seen once. What was sequenced was peripheral blood. These receptors were taken from a woman in her seventies with active COVID-19.

This chain uses TRBV4-1 with TRBJ2-7; 12 bases map to TRBD2. CDR3 length: 16 amino acids. Trimming cost V 4 bases and J 0 bases; bases outside gene matches: 4. Germline lookup yields CDR1 MGHRA and CDR2 YSYEKL. This chain's CDR3 is CASSLRTSGTSYEQYF. For the CDR3, the DNA is TGCGCCAGCAGCCTACGGACTAGCGGGACCTCCTACGAGCAGTACTTC.

The V and J genes are TRBV18 and TRBJ1-3; 7 positions agree with TRBD1. V shed 9 bases, J shed 1 base, and the junction held 9 bases outside the gene matches. Germline CDR1 and CDR2: KGHSH and LQKENI. This CDR3 region has 15 residues. As DNA, the CDR3 is TGTGCCAGTGGGGACAGTTCGTTTTCTGGAAACACCATATATTTT. This encodes CASGDSSFSGNTIYF.

The V call is TRBV21-1, the J call TRBJ2-7; TRBD1 reflects the table's D call only, with no check against the DNA. TRBV21-1 is a recognized pseudogene. The CDR3 covers 14 residues. The CDR3 is CASSIGQRSHEQYF. The CDR3 DNA is TGTGCCAGCAGCATCGGACAGAGGTCCCACGAGCAGTACTTC.

The J gene is TRBJ1-5, the V gene TRBV6-1; a possible D gene is TRBD1 (6 bases). This CDR3 contains 17 residues. Germline CDR1 reads MNHNS; CDR2 reads SASEGT. Trimming pared 4 bases from V and 0 bases from J, leaving 16 bases between. The CDR3 DNA sequence: TGTGCCAGCAGTGGGGGGAGGGGGGACTATAGCAATCAGCCCCAGCATTTT. Translation: CASSGGRGDYSNQPQHF.

CDR3 residues: CASSFLVNAEQFF. CDR3 coding DNA: TGTGCCAGCAGCTTTCTAGTCAACGCTGAGCAGTTCTTC. This chain links TRBV11-2 with TRBJ2-1, with D unresolved. This CDR3 has 13 amino acids. The V and J ends lost 3 bases and 9 bases respectively, with 12 bases between them. Per germline, CDR1 SGHAT and CDR2 FQNNGV. Together with reference TRBV11-2 and TRBJ2-1, the CDR3 gives the full variable domain: EAGVAQSPRYKIIEKRQSVAFWCNPISGHATLYWYQQILGQGPKLLIQFQNNGVVDDSQLPKDRFSAERLKGVDSTLKIQPAKLEDSAVYLCASSFLVNAEQFFGPGTRLTVL.

The gene calls are TRBV19 and TRBJ1-3; TRBD1 matches 9 bases. The germline CDR1 and CDR2 sequences are LNHDA and SQIVND (reference sequence). V gave up 5 bases and J gave up 4 bases; unmatched junction bases: 6. This CDR3 spans 15 amino acids. DNA of the CDR3: TGTGCCAGTAGTTCCACAGGGGGCTCCGGAAACACCATATATTTT. It translates to CASSSTGGSGNTIYF.

In DNA form, the CDR3 reads TGTGCCAGCAGGCTAGCAGAGTCTAACTATGGCTACACCTTC. It yields the protein CASRLAESNYGYTF. This rearrangement joins TRBV6-5 to TRBJ1-2; D call uncertain. The CDR3 sequence is 14 residues long. Germline V gene sequence: CDR1 MNHEY, CDR2 SVGAGI. The V and J ends lost 6 bases and 0 bases respectively, with 11 bases between them.

The CDR3 sequence is CASSLVAGSSYEQYF. CDR3 coding DNA: TGTGCCAGCAGCTTAGTAGCCGGGAGCTCCTACGAGCAGTACTTC. The chain recombines TRBV13 with TRBJ2-7; D is perhaps TRBD2 (6 bases). This CDR3 has 15 residues. Trimming left V 1 base short and J 0 bases short, with 10 bases between. Per germline, CDR1 PRHDT and CDR2 FYEKMQ (reference sequence).

This sequence joins TRBV9 and TRBJ1-5, with D perhaps matching TRBD1 (6 bases). This CDR3 is built from 15 residues. Trimming removed 5 bases at V and 0 bases at J, with 12 bases between. CDR1 and CDR2 (germline): SGDLS, YYNGEE. The CDR3 protein is CASSRGGYSNQPQHF. In DNA form, the CDR3 reads TGTGCCAGCAGTAGAGGGGGATATAGCAATCAGCCCCAGCATTTT.